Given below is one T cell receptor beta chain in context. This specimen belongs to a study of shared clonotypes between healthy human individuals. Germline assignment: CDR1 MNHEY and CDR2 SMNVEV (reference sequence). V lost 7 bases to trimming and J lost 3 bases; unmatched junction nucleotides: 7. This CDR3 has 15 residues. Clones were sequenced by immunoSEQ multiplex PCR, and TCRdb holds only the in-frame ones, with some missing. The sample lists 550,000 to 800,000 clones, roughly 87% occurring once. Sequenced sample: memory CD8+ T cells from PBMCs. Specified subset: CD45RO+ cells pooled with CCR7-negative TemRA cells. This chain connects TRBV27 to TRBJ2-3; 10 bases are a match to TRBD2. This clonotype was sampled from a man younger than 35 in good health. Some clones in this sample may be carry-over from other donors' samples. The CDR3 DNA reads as TGTGCCAGCATGTACCTAGCGGGAGCGACAGATACGCAGTATTTT. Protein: CASMYLAGATDTQYF.